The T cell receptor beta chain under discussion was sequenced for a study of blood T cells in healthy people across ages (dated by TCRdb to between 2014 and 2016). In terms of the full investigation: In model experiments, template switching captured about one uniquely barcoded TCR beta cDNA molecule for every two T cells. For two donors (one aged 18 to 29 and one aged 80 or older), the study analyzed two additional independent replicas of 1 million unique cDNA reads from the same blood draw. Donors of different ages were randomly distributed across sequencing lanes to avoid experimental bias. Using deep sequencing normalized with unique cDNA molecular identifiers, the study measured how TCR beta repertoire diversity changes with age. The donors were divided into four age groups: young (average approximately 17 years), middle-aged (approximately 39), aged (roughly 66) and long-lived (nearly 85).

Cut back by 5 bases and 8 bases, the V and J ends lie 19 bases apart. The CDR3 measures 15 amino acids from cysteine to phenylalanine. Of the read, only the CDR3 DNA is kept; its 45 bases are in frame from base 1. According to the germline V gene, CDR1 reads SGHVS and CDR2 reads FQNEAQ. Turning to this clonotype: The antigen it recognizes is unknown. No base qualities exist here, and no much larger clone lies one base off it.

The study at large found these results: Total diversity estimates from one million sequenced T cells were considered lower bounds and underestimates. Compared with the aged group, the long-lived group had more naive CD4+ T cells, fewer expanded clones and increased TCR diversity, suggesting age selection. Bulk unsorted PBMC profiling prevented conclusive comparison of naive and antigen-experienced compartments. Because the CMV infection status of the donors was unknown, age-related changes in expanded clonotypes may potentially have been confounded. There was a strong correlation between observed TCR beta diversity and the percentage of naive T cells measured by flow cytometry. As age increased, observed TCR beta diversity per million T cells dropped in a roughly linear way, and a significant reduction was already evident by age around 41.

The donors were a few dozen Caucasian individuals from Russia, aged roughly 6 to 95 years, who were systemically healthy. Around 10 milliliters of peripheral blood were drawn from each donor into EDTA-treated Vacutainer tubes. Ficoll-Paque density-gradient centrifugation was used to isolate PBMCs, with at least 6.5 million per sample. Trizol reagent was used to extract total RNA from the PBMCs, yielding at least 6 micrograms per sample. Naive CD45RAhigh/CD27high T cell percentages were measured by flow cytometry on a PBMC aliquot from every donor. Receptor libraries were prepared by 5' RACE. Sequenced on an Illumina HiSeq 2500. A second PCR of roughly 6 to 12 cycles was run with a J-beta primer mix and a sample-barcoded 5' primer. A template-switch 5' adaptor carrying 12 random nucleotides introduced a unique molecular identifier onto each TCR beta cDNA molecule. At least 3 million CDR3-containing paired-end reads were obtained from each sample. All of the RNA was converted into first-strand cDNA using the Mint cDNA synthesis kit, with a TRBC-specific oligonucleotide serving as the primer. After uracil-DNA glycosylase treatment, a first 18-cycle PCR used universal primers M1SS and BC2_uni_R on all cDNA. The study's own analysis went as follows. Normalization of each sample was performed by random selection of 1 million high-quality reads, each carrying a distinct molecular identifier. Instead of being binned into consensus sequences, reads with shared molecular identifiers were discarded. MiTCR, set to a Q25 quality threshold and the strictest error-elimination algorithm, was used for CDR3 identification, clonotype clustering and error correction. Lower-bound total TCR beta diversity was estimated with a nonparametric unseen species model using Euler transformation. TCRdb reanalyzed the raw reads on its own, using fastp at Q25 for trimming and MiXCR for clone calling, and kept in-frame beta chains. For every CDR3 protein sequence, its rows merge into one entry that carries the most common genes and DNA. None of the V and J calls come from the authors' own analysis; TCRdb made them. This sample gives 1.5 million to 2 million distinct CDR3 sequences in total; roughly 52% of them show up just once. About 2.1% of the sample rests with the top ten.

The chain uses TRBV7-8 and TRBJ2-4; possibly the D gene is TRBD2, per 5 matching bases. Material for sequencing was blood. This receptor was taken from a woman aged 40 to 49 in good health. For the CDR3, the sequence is CASSHSGPQRDIQYF. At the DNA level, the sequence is TGTGCCAGCAGCCACTCCGGACCTCAGAGGGACATTCAGTACTTC.